Sequencing of this T cell receptor beta chain was carried out in a study of T-cell reconstitution after alpha-beta-depleted transplantation in children. This clonotype was observed many times. The CDR3 sequence is 14 residues long. V lost 5 bases to trimming and J lost 2 bases, with 14 bases between them. Germline CDR1 is DFQATT and CDR2 is SNEGSKA (reference sequence). Unique molecular identifiers were built into the TCRbeta library. In TCRdb, the PCR reads were re-called with MiXCR into one record per CDR3 protein. The sample shows about 91,000 distinct CDR3 sequences, 7% to 10% of them seen only once.

The gene calls are TRBV20-1 and TRBJ2-3; D remains ambiguous. The clonotype was recovered from a human donor who donated a stem cell graft to a child with congenital amegakaryocytic thrombocytopenia. Sequencing was performed on PBMCs from the stem cell graft donor, taken from the stem cell graft. CDR3 sequence reads: CSASAELHTDTQYF. CDR3 bases: TGCAGTGCTTCTGCGGAACTGCACACAGATACGCAGTATTTT.